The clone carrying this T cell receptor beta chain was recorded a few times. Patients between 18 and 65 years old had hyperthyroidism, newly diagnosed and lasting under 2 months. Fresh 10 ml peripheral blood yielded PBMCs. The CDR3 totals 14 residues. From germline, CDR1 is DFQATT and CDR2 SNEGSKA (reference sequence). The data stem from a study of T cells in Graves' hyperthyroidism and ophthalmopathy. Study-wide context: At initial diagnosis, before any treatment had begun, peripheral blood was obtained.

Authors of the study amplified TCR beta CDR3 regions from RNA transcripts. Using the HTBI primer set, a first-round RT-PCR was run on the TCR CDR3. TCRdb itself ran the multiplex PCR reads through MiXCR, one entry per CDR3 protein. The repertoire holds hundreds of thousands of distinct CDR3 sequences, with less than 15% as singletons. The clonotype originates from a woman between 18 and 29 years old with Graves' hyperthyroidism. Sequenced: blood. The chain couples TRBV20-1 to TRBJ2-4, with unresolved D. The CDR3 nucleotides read TGCGCTGTCTCCAGTGGAAGGGCTGGAAACATTCAGTACTTC. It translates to CAVSSGRAGNIQYF.